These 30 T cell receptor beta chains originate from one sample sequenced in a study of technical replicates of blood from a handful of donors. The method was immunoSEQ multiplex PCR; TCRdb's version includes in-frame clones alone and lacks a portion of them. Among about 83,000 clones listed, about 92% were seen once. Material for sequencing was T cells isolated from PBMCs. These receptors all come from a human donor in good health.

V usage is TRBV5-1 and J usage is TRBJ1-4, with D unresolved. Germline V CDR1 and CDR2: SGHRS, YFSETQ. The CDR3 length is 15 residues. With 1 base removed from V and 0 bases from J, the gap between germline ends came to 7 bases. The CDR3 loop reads CASSLRSATNEKLFF. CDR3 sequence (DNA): TGCGCCAGCAGCTTGCGTAGTGCAACTAATGAAAAACTGTTTTTT.

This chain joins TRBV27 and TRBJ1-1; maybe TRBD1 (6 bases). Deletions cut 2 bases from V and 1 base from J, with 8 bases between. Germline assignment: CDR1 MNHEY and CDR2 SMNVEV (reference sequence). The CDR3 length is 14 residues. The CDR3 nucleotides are TGTGCCAGCAGTTTAAAAGGGGGGAACACTGAAGCTTTCTTT. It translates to CASSLKGGNTEAFF.

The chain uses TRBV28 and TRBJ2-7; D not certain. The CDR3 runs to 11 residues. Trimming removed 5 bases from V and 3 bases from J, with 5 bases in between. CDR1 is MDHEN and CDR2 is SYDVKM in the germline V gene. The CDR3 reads CASSEYYEQYF. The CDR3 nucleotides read TGTGCCAGCAGTGAGTACTACGAGCAGTACTTC.

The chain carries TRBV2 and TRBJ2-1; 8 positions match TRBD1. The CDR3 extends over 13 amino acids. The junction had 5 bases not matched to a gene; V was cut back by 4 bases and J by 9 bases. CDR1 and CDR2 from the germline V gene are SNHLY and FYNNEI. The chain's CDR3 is CASSADRGREQFF. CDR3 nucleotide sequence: TGTGCCAGCAGTGCCGACAGGGGCCGTGAGCAGTTCTTC.

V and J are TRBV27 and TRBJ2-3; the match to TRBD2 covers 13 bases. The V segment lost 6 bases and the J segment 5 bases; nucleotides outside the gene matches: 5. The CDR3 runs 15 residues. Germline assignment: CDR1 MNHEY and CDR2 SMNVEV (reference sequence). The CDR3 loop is CASSQLAGGGDTQYF. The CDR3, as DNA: TGTGCCAGCAGCCAACTAGCGGGGGGGGGAGATACGCAGTATTTT.

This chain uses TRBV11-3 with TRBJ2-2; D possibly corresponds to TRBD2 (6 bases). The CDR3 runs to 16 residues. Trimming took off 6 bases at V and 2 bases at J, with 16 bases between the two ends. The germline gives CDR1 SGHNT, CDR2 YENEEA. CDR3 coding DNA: TGTGCCAGCAGGGTGGGAGTTACTAGCAACACCGGGGAGCTGTTTTTT. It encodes CASRVGVTSNTGELFF.

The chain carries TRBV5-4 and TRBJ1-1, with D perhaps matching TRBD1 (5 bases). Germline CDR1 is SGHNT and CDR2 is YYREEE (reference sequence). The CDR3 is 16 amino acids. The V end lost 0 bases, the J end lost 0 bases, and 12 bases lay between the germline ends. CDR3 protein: CASSLAGVGMNTEAFF. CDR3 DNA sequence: TGTGCCAGCAGCTTGGCGGGGGTCGGGATGAACACTGAAGCTTTCTTT.

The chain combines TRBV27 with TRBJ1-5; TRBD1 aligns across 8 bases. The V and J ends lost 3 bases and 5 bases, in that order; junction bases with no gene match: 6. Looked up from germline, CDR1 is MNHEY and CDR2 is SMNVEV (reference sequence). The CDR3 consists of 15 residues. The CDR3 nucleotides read TGTGCCAGCAGTTTCACCGGGACAGGAGATCAGCCCCAGCATTTT. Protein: CASSFTGTGDQPQHF.

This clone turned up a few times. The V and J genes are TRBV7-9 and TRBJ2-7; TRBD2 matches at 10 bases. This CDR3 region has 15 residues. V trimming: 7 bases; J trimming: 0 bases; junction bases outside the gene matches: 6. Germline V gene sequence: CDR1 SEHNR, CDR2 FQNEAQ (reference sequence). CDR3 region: CASTGLAVSSYEQYF. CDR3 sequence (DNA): TGTGCCAGCACAGGACTAGCGGTTAGCTCCTACGAGCAGTACTTC.

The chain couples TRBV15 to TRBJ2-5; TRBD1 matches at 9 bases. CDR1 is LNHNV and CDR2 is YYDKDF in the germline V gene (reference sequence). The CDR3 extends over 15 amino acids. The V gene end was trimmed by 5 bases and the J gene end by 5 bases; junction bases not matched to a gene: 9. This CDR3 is CATSLWTGVRETQYF. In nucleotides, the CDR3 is TGTGCCACCAGCTTATGGACAGGGGTACGGGAGACCCAGTACTTC.

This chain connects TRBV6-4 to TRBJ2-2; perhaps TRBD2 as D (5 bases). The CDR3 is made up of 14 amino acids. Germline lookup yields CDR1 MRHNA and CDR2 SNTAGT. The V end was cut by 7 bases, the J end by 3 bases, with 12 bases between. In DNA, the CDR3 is TGTGCCAGCAAGGCGGGCCTGGACACCGGGGAGCTGTTTTTT. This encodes CASKAGLDTGELFF.

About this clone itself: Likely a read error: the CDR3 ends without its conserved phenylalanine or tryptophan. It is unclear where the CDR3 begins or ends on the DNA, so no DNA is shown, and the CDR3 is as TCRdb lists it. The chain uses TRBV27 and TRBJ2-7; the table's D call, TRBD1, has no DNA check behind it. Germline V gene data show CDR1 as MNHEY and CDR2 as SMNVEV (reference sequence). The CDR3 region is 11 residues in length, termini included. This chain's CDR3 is CASATGQGAQH.

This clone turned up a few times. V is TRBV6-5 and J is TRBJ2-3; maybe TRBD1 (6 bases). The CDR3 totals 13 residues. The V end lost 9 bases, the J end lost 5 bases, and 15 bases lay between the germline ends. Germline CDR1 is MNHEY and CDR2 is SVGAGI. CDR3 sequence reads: CASSTRGKDTQYF. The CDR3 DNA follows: TGTGCCAGTTCGACAAGGGGGAAAGATACGCAGTATTTT.

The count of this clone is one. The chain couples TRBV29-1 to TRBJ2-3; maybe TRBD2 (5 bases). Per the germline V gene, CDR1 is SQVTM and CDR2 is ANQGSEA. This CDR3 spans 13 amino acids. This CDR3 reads CSRSGPSTDTQYF. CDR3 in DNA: TGCAGTCGAAGCGGTCCTAGCACAGATACGCAGTATTTT.

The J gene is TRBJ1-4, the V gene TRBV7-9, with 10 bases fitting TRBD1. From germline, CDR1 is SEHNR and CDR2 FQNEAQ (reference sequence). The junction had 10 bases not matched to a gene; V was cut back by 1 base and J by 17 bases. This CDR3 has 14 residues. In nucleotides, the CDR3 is TGTGCCAGCAGCTTAGTTGAGACAGGGGGCGTCGTTTTTTTT. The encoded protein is CASSLVETGGVVFF.

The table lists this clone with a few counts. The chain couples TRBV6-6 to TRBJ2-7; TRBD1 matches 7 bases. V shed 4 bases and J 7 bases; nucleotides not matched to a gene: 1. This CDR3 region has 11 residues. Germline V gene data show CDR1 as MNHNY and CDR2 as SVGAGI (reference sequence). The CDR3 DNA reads TGTGCCAGCAGTTGGGGACAGGAGCAGTACTTC. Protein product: CASSWGQEQYF.

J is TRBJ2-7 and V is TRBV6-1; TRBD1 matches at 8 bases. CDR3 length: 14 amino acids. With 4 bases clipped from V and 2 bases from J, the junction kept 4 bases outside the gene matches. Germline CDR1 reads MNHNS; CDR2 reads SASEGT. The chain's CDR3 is CASSVAQGAYEQYF. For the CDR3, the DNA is TGTGCCAGCAGTGTCGCACAGGGGGCCTACGAGCAGTACTTC.

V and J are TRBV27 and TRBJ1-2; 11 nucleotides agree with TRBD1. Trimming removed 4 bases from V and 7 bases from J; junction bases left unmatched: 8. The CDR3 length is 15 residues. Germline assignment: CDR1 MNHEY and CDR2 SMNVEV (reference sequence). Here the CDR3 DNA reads TGTGCCAGCAGTTATACGGACAGGGGGCGAAGTGGCTACACCTTC. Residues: CASSYTDRGRSGYTF.

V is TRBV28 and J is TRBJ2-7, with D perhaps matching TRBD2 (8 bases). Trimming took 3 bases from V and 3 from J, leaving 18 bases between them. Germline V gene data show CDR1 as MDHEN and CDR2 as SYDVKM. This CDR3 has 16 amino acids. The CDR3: CASSFWDSGSNYEQYF. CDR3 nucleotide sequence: TGTGCCAGCAGTTTTTGGGACAGCGGGAGCAACTACGAGCAGTACTTC.

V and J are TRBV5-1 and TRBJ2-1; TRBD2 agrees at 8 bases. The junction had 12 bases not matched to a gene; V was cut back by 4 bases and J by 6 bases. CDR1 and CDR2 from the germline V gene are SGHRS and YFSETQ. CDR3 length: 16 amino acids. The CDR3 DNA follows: TGCGCCAGCAGCGCAAACCCGGGACTAGACAGCAATGAGCAGTTCTTC. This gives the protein CASSANPGLDSNEQFF.

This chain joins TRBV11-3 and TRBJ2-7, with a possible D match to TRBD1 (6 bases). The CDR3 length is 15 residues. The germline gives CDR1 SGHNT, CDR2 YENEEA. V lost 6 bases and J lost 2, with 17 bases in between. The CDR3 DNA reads TGTGCCAGCAGTCCTGGGGGCAGGGCAACCTACGAGCAGTACTTC. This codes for CASSPGGRATYEQYF.

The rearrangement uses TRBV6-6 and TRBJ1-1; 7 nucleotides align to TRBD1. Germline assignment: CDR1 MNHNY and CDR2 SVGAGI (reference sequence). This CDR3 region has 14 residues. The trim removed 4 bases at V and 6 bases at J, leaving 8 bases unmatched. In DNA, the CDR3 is TGTGCCAGCAGTTCTGACAGGGTAGCCTCTGAAGCTTTCTTT. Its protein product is CASSSDRVASEAFF.

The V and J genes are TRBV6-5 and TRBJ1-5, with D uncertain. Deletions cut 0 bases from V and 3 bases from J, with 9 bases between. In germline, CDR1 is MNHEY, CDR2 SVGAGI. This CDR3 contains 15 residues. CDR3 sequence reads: CASSYSRSTNQPQHF. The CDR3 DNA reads TGTGCCAGCAGTTACTCCCGCAGTACCAATCAGCCCCAGCATTTT.

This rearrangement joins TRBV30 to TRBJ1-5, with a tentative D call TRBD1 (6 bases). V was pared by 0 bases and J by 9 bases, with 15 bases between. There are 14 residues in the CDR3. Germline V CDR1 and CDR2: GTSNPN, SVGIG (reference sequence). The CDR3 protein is CAWSVRWGGGPQHF. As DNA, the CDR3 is TGTGCCTGGAGTGTACGCTGGGGAGGGGGGCCCCAGCATTTT.

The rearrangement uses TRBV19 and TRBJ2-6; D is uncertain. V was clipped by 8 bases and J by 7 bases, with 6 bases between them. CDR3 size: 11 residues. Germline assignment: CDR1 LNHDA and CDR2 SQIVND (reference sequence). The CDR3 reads CASQSANVLTF. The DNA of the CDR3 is TGTGCCAGTCAATCCGCCAACGTCCTGACTTTC.

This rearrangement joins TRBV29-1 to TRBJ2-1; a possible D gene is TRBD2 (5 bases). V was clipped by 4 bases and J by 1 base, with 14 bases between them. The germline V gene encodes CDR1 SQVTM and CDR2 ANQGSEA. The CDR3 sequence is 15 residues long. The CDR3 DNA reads TGCAGCGTTGTAGATGAGGGCCGGTCCTACAATGAGCAGTTCTTC. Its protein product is CSVVDEGRSYNEQFF.

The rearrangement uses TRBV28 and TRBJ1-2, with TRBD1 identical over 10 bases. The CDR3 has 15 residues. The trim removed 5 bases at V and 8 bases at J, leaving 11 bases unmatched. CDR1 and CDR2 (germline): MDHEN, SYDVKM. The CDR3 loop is CASSPYRTGGFGYTF. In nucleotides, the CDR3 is TGTGCCAGCAGTCCATACAGGACAGGGGGTTTCGGCTACACCTTC.

The CDR3 DNA reads TGTGCCAGCAGTGAATGGGACTCACGCTACGAGCAGTACTTC. Its protein is CASSEWDSRYEQYF. V gene TRBV2 combines with J gene TRBJ2-7; D might be TRBD2 (6 bases). This CDR3 is built from 14 residues. Germline CDR1 and CDR2: SNHLY and FYNNEI. Trimming removed 2 bases from V and 3 bases from J, with 11 bases in between. Filled out from reference TRBV2 and TRBJ2-7, the complete variable domain reads EPEVTQTPSHQVTQMGQEVILRCVPISNHLYFYWYRQILGQKVEFLVSFYNNEISEKSEIFDDQFSVERPDGSNFTLKIRSTKLEDSAMYFCASSEWDSRYEQYFGPGTRLTVT.

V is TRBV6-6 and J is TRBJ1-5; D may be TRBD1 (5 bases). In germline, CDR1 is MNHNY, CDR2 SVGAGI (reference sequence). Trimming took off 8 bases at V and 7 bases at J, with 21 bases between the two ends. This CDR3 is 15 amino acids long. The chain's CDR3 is CASWAGPGSGQPQHF. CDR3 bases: TGTGCCAGCTGGGCGGGACCAGGGTCGGGGCAGCCCCAGCATTTT.

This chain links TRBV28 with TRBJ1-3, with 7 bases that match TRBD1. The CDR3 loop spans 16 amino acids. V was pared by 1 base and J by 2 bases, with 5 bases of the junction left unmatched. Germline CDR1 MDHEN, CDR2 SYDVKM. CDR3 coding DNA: TGTGCCAGCAGTTTATTCGGTGGACAGGCTGGAAACACCATATATTTT. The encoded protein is CASSLFGGQAGNTIYF.